The 5 T cell receptor beta chains given below trace back to one sample, sequenced in a study of shared clonotypes between healthy human individuals. Libraries were prepared by immunoSEQ multiplex PCR; TCRdb keeps only in-frame clonotypes and omits some of them. The sample shows around 1.9 million clones, 90% to 95% of them seen only once. Positively selected for CCR7, the CD45RO-negative cells used as naive CD8 cells excluded terminally differentiated effector memory CD45RA+ cells. Sequences were obtained from naive CD8+ T cells from PBMCs. Source of these receptors: a man in his late teens or twenties in good health. Some clones in this sample may be carry-over from other donors' samples.

The chain combines TRBV27 with TRBJ2-5; D unresolved. The CDR3 covers 14 residues. The germline V gene encodes CDR1 MNHEY and CDR2 SMNVEV (reference sequence). V was trimmed by 3 bases and J by 2 bases, leaving 10 bases between them. The CDR3 loop is CASSFRASQETQYF. As DNA, the CDR3 is TGTGCCAGCAGTTTTAGGGCTAGTCAAGAGACCCAGTACTTC.

Details on this clone: Different DNA sequences within this sample yield the same CDR3. J is TRBJ1-2 and V is TRBV19; D may be TRBD1 (5 bases). Trimming stripped 8 bases from V and 5 bases from J, with 6 bases between. Germline CDR1 LNHDA, CDR2 SQIVND (reference sequence). The CDR3 runs 10 residues. CDR3: CASGGYGYTF. CDR3 in DNA: TGTGCCAGTGGGGGATATGGCTACACCTTC.

This chain connects TRBV11-2 to TRBJ2-5; 7 nucleotides agree with TRBD1. CDR1 SGHAT and CDR2 FQNNGV come from the germline V gene. V gave up 4 bases and J gave up 5 bases; unmatched junction bases: 7. CDR3 length equals 14 residues. The CDR3 spells CASSSGTVRETQYF. DNA of the CDR3: TGTGCCAGCAGCTCCGGGACAGTTAGGGAGACCCAGTACTTC.

This chain uses TRBV5-4 with TRBJ2-7, with D hard to call. V lost 4 bases and J 7 bases, leaving 12 bases between the germline ends. The CDR3 runs to 12 residues. In germline, CDR1 is SGHNT, CDR2 YYREEE (reference sequence). The CDR3 region is CASSRTSGEQYF. In DNA form, the CDR3 reads TGTGCCAGCAGCCGAACTTCGGGTGAGCAGTACTTC.

This rearrangement joins TRBV11-2 to TRBJ1-3, with D hard to call. Trimming removed 1 base from V and 0 bases from J, with 13 bases in between. Per the germline V gene, CDR1 is SGHAT and CDR2 is FQNNGV. The CDR3 is made up of 17 amino acids. This CDR3 is CASSLVRLRGSGNTIYF. Written as DNA, the CDR3 is TGTGCCAGCAGCTTAGTCCGGCTCCGAGGCTCTGGAAACACCATATATTTT.